These T cell receptor beta chains were read from a single sample in a study of OX40 agonist ivuxolimab in advanced cancers. The method was immunoSEQ multiplex PCR; TCRdb's version includes in-frame clones alone and lacks a portion of them. The table has tens of thousands of clones, roughly 94% seen once; the top ten hold around 10%. Specimen: CD4+ or CD8+ T cells sorted from blood, collected in a trial of the OX40 agonist ivuxolimab. The receptors were gathered from an adult with an advanced solid tumor such as melanoma, head and neck, liver or kidney cancer. The CDR3 runs from the conserved cysteine through the conserved F or W. The order of the fields is CDR3 DNA, CDR3 protein, J gene, D gene, clone size, V gene. D genes are given only for firm matches. For some rows the clone size is stated as once, few or many, or as a class when expanded; others skip it.

TGTGCCAGCAGTCCCCCTGAAGGGGAGCAGTACTTC CASSPPEGEQYF TRBJ2-7 - - TRBV27
TGTGCCAGCAGCTTACATGCTAGCGGGAGCTTGAATGAGCAGTTCTTC CASSLHASGSLNEQFF TRBJ2-1 TRBD2 once TRBV7-3
TGTGCCAGCAGCGTTTGGGGGAGCTCCTACAATGAGCAGTTCTTC CASSVWGSSYNEQFF TRBJ2-1 - - TRBV9
TGTGCCAGCACCGGGACGGGGACTAGCGGTAGCACAGATACGCAGTATTTT CASTGTGTSGSTDTQYF TRBJ2-3 TRBD2 - TRBV11-3
TGTGCCATCAGTGACACTAGCGGGAGCATAGATACGCAGTATTTT CAISDTSGSIDTQYF TRBJ2-3 TRBD2 once TRBV10-3
TGCGCCAGCAGTGAAGACAAGGGTCCCTTGGGCACTGAAGCTTTCTTT CASSEDKGPLGTEAFF TRBJ1-1 - - TRBV10-1
TGTGCCAGCAGTCTAACCCCTGAAAAACTGTTTTTT CASSLTPEKLFF TRBJ1-4 - - TRBV28
TGTGCCAGCAGTTCCGGAGGCCATTCACCCCTCCACTTT CASSSGGHSPLHF TRBJ1-6 - once TRBV25-1
TGTGCCAGTAGTATGACTCCAACCTACAATGAGCAGTTCTTC CASSMTPTYNEQFF TRBJ2-1 - - TRBV19
TGTGCCACCCCCGCCGCGTCCTATGGCTACACCTTC CATPAASYGYTF TRBJ1-2 - - TRBV10-3
TGCGCCAGCTTGGGGCTAGGCGGCTACAATGAGCAGTTCTTC CASLGLGGYNEQFF TRBJ2-1 - - TRBV5-1
TGTGCCAGCAGCCTGAGAGGGGAGTCCTACGAGCAGTACTTC CASSLRGESYEQYF TRBJ2-7 - - TRBV27
TGTGCCAGTAGTATAGGAGGGGTGACCTACAATGAGCAGTTCTTC CASSIGGVTYNEQFF TRBJ2-1 - - TRBV19
TGTGCCAGCACCCGTCGCGCGGGTAACTATGGCTACACCTTC CASTRRAGNYGYTF TRBJ1-2 - - TRBV2
TGTGCCAGCAGCCCTTCGGACAGGGAGTCTATCGAGCAGTACTTC CASSPSDRESIEQYF TRBJ2-7 TRBD1 - TRBV9
TGCGCCAGCAGCCTTACTAGCGGGAGTAGGAATGAGCAGTTCTTC CASSLTSGSRNEQFF TRBJ2-1 TRBD2 - TRBV4-3